These 9 T cell receptor beta chains came from one sample sequenced in a study of OX40 agonist ivuxolimab in advanced cancers. Sequencing used immunoSEQ multiplex PCR; TCRdb keeps in-frame clones, though not all of them. Of about 58,000 clones in the sample, around 86% were seen once. The material was CD4+ or CD8+ T cells sorted from blood, obtained in a trial of the OX40 agonist ivuxolimab. The receptors originated from an adult with an advanced solid tumor such as melanoma, head and neck, liver or kidney cancer.

The genes are TRBV5-4 and TRBJ2-7, with 8 positions matching TRBD2. This CDR3 comprises 14 residues. Unmatched junction bases numbered 6, after V lost 4 bases and J lost 3 bases. In germline, CDR1 is SGHNT, CDR2 YYREEE (reference sequence). Here the CDR3 DNA reads TGTGCCAGCAGCCCCACGGGAGGGGGCTACGAGCAGTACTTC. Amino acid sequence: CASSPTGGGYEQYF.

This chain connects TRBV5-1 to TRBJ1-1; D gene ambiguous. Germline V gives CDR1 SGHRS, CDR2 YFSETQ. The CDR3 runs 15 residues. The ends were cut back, 0 bases at V and 7 bases at J, with 16 bases in the middle. CDR3 loop: CASSLVRGNGYEAFF. For the CDR3, the DNA is TGCGCCAGCAGCTTGGTCAGAGGGAACGGCTATGAAGCTTTCTTT.

The chain couples TRBV2 to TRBJ1-2; 10 bases are shared with TRBD1. V trimming: 7 bases; J trimming: 6 bases; junction bases outside the gene matches: 2. This CDR3 region has 12 residues. Germline V gene data show CDR1 as SNHLY and CDR2 as FYNNEI. CDR3 sequence reads: CASKGTGDGYTF. CDR3 sequence (DNA): TGTGCCAGCAAAGGGACAGGGGATGGCTACACCTTC.

This rearrangement joins TRBV19 to TRBJ1-2, with D uncertain. This CDR3 is built from 15 residues. The germline CDR1 and CDR2 sequences are LNHDA and SQIVND (reference sequence). V was cut by 5 bases and J by 8 bases, with 21 bases left in between. CDR3 nucleotide sequence: TGTGCCAGTAGTCCCTTTACCGGGGAATTGAGGGGCTACACCTTC. Translation: CASSPFTGELRGYTF.

This sequence joins TRBV19 and TRBJ2-7; 8 nucleotides agree with TRBD2. The CDR3 is 15 amino acids. From germline, CDR1 is LNHDA and CDR2 SQIVND (reference sequence). Trimming cost V 5 bases and J 4 bases; bases outside gene matches: 10. CDR3: CASSPYTTSEYEQYF. The CDR3 bases are TGTGCCAGTAGTCCCTACACGACTAGCGAGTACGAGCAGTACTTC.

CDR3 in amino acids: CASVPRWAYEQYF. Here the CDR3 DNA reads TGTGCCAGCGTTCCTCGCTGGGCCTACGAGCAGTACTTC. V and J are TRBV6-1 and TRBJ2-7; D remains ambiguous. V shed 8 bases and J shed 2 bases, with 13 bases lying between them. CDR1 and CDR2 (germline): MNHNS, SASEGT. The CDR3 totals 13 residues.

This chain links TRBV19 with TRBJ1-6; D uncertain. The CDR3 sequence is 14 residues long. Germline loops: CDR1 LNHDA, CDR2 SQIVND (reference sequence). Trimming pared 5 bases from V and 0 bases from J, leaving 5 bases between. The CDR3 here is CASSQSSYNSPLHF. The CDR3, as DNA: TGTGCCAGTAGTCAGAGCTCCTATAATTCACCCCTCCACTTT.

This chain uses TRBV19 with TRBJ2-6; no clear D. Germline V gene sequence: CDR1 LNHDA, CDR2 SQIVND (reference sequence). Trimming removed 0 bases from V and 2 bases from J, with 5 bases in between. The CDR3 spans 15 residues. CDR3 in DNA: TGTGCCAGTAGTATAGAGGCAGCTGGGGCCAACGTCCTGACTTTC. Translated, it gives CASSIEAAGANVLTF.

This chain connects TRBV9 to TRBJ2-7; D perhaps matches TRBD1 (5 bases). The CDR3 covers 14 residues. V lost 4 bases, J lost 3 bases, and 14 bases lay in between. CDR1 and CDR2 (germline): SGDLS, YYNGEE. The CDR3: CASSRTQQVYEQYF. The DNA of the CDR3 is TGTGCCAGCAGCCGAACTCAACAGGTCTACGAGCAGTACTTC.